Listed below are T cell receptor beta chains from one sample, sequenced in a study of blood T cell repertoires in COVID-19. Data came from immunoSEQ multiplex PCR; TCRdb stores just in-frame clones and leaves some out. The repertoire has approximately 150,000 clones, 84% of them found once; the top ten carry approximately 4.6%. The sample consisted of peripheral blood. The receptors derive from a human donor in a cohort sampled during active COVID-19. Each CDR3 is given without its conserved first and last residue.

CDR3 protein: ASRKDRLSGYT
J gene: TRBJ1-2
CDR3 length: 11
V gene: TRBV6-5

CDR3 protein: ASSMRDRESPLH
J gene: TRBJ1-6
CDR3 length: 12
V gene: TRBV19

CDR3 protein: ASSNPKGGSDSPLH
J gene: TRBJ1-6
CDR3 length: 14
V gene: TRBV19

CDR3 protein: ASSYKGGGTGELF
J gene: TRBJ2-2
CDR3 length: 13
V gene: TRBV11-2

CDR3 protein: ASSLGRTRGNEQF
J gene: TRBJ2-1
CDR3 length: 13
V gene: TRBV11-2

CDR3 protein: ASSTQGGITEAF
J gene: TRBJ1-1
CDR3 length: 12
V gene: TRBV5-1

CDR3 protein: ASIVSGRQGSEAF
J gene: TRBJ1-1
CDR3 length: 13
V gene: TRBV6-5

CDR3 protein: ASSTVRGNEAF
J gene: TRBJ1-1
CDR3 length: 11
V gene: TRBV7-3

CDR3 protein: ASSKSYKNGYT
J gene: TRBJ1-2
CDR3 length: 11
V gene: TRBV13

CDR3 protein: ASSFSAGISTDTQY
J gene: TRBJ2-3
CDR3 length: 14
V gene: TRBV19

CDR3 protein: ASSRTEGLYNEQF
J gene: TRBJ2-1
CDR3 length: 13
V gene: TRBV11-3

CDR3 protein: ASSPTGISYNEQF
J gene: TRBJ2-1
CDR3 length: 13
V gene: TRBV11-2

CDR3 protein: ASSAGLQQGYGYT
J gene: TRBJ1-2
CDR3 length: 13
V gene: TRBV9

CDR3 protein: AISEFESPYEQY
J gene: TRBJ2-7
CDR3 length: 12
V gene: TRBV10-3

CDR3 protein: ASSPDIPKSTEAF
J gene: TRBJ1-1
CDR3 length: 13
V gene: TRBV7-9

CDR3 protein: ASSEDTGRVTF
J gene: TRBJ1-1
CDR3 length: 11
V gene: TRBV2

CDR3 protein: ASSHRGTAPHEQY
J gene: TRBJ2-7
CDR3 length: 13
V gene: TRBV5-4

CDR3 protein: ASSYSNGVGGGYT
J gene: TRBJ1-2
CDR3 length: 13
V gene: TRBV6-2/TRBV6-3

CDR3 protein: ASSLGLAGNTQETQY
J gene: TRBJ2-5
CDR3 length: 15
V gene: TRBV11-2

CDR3 protein: ASSYLAERHYEQY
J gene: TRBJ2-7
CDR3 length: 13
V gene: TRBV7-2

CDR3 protein: ASSANRVGIYGYT
J gene: TRBJ1-2
CDR3 length: 13
V gene: TRBV2

CDR3 protein: SARERGIYT
J gene: TRBJ1-2
CDR3 length: 9
V gene: TRBV20-1

CDR3 protein: ASSEGQGNTDTQY
J gene: TRBJ2-3
CDR3 length: 13
V gene: TRBV2

CDR3 protein: ASSLERDSPLH
J gene: TRBJ1-6
CDR3 length: 11
V gene: TRBV5-6

CDR3 protein: ASSQDGGGPSYNEQF
J gene: TRBJ2-1
CDR3 length: 15
V gene: TRBV4-2

CDR3 protein: ATSDSSGRDADTQY
J gene: TRBJ2-3
CDR3 length: 14
V gene: TRBV24-1

CDR3 protein: ASSPGTINEQF
J gene: TRBJ2-1
CDR3 length: 11
V gene: TRBV4-2

CDR3 protein: ASSQGLVAGELF
J gene: TRBJ2-2
CDR3 length: 12
V gene: TRBV4-1

CDR3 protein: SAARQGYT
J gene: TRBJ1-2
CDR3 length: 8
V gene: TRBV20-1

CDR3 protein: ASSQEGGVRTEAF
J gene: TRBJ1-1
CDR3 length: 13
V gene: TRBV3-1/TRBV3-2

CDR3 protein: ASSQDGGAGGTDTQY
J gene: TRBJ2-3
CDR3 length: 15
V gene: TRBV4-1

CDR3 protein: ASSTGGGNQPQH
J gene: TRBJ1-5
CDR3 length: 12
V gene: TRBV6-6

CDR3 protein: ASSLTGGINTEAF
J gene: TRBJ1-1
CDR3 length: 13
V gene: TRBV7-9

CDR3 protein: ASSLGRLAGGTDTQY
J gene: TRBJ2-3
CDR3 length: 15
V gene: TRBV7-2

CDR3 protein: ASSARTSANTGELF
J gene: TRBJ2-2
CDR3 length: 14
V gene: TRBV9

CDR3 protein: ASNKQGLQETQY
J gene: TRBJ2-5
CDR3 length: 12
V gene: TRBV2

CDR3 protein: ASSRGNNEQF
J gene: TRBJ2-1
CDR3 length: 10
V gene: TRBV11-2

CDR3 protein: ASSEAGDSTLNYGYT
J gene: TRBJ1-2
CDR3 length: 15
V gene: TRBV6-1

CDR3 protein: ASSPRGETQY
J gene: TRBJ2-5
CDR3 length: 10
V gene: TRBV27

CDR3 protein: ASSPRDRQNTEAF
J gene: TRBJ1-1
CDR3 length: 13
V gene: TRBV9

CDR3 protein: ASRGLAGGPGANVLT
J gene: TRBJ2-6
CDR3 length: 15
V gene: TRBV28

CDR3 protein: ASSQTGLNEKLF
J gene: TRBJ1-4
CDR3 length: 12
V gene: TRBV4-2

CDR3 protein: ASSLWTGGLGYT
J gene: TRBJ1-2
CDR3 length: 12
V gene: TRBV28

CDR3 protein: SASMAGGSADTQY
J gene: TRBJ2-3
CDR3 length: 13
V gene: TRBV20-1

CDR3 protein: ASRPHREGVNEQF
J gene: TRBJ2-1
CDR3 length: 13
V gene: TRBV5-1

CDR3 protein: SVVTGTAGQPQH
J gene: TRBJ1-5
CDR3 length: 12
V gene: TRBV29-1

CDR3 protein: ASSLAGGPL
J gene: TRBJ2-1
CDR3 length: 9
V gene: TRBV7-9

CDR3 protein: SVAISGRDTQY
J gene: TRBJ2-3
CDR3 length: 11
V gene: TRBV29-1

CDR3 protein: SVVSARDSQQF
J gene: TRBJ2-1
CDR3 length: 11
V gene: TRBV29-1

CDR3 protein: SVSDRGLEKLF
J gene: TRBJ1-4
CDR3 length: 11
V gene: TRBV29-1

CDR3 protein: SASSGTGGPDTQY
J gene: TRBJ2-3
CDR3 length: 13
V gene: TRBV20-1

CDR3 protein: ASSPNRATDNSPLH
J gene: TRBJ1-6
CDR3 length: 14
V gene: TRBV18

CDR3 protein: ASSPVTGATEAF
J gene: TRBJ1-1
CDR3 length: 12
V gene: TRBV5-1